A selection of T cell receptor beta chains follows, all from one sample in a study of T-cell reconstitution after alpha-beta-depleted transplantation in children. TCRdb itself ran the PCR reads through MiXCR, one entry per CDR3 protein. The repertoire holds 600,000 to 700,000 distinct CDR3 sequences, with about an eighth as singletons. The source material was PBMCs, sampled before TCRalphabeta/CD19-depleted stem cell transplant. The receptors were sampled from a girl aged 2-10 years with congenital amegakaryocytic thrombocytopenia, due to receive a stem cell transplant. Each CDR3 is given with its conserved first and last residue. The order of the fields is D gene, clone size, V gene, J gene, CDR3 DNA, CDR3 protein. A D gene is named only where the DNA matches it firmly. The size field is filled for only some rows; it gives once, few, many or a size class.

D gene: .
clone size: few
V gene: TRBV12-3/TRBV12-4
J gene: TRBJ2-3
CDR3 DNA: TGTGCCAGCAGCCTCCCCGTTTGTCATCGGGAGTTCGGAGATACGCAGTATTTT
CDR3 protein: CASSLPVCHREFGDTQYF

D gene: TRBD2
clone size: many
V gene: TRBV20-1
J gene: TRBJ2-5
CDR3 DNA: TGCAGTGCTACCAGCGGGGTTCAAGAGACCCAGTACTTC
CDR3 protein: CSATSGVQETQYF

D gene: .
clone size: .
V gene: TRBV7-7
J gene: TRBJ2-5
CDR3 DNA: TGTGCCAGCAGCAGGTTAGGGTGGGGGATGGAGGAGACCCAGTACTTC
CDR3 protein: CASSRLGWGMEETQYF

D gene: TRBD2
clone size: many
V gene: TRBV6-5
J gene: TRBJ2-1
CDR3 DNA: TGTGCCAGCAGTTTGCGGGAGTCCCCCAATGAGCAGTTCTTC
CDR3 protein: CASSLRESPNEQFF

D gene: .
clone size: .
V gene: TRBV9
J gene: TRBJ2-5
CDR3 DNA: TGTGCCAGCAGCGGTAGTGAGGGATTCGGTCAAGAGACCCAGTACTTC
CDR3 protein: CASSGSEGFGQETQYF

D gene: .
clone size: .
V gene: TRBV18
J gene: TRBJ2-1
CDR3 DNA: TGTGCCAGCTCACCGGAGGACGCTAACTACAATGAGCAGTTCTTC
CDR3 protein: CASSPEDANYNEQFF

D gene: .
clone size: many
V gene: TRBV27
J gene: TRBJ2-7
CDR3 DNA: TGTGCCAGCAGTCCTAGTCCGGGTGAGACAGCCTACGAGCAGTACTTC
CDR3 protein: CASSPSPGETAYEQYF

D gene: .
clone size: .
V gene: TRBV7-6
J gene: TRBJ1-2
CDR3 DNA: TGTGCCAGCAGCGCGGCGGCAGGCCAGCTCTATGGCTACACCTTC
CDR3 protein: CASSAAAGQLYGYTF

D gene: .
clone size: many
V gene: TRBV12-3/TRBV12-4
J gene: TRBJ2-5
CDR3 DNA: TGTGCCAGCAGTTTTATGTCAGTCCAAGAGACCCAGTACTTC
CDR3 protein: CASSFMSVQETQYF

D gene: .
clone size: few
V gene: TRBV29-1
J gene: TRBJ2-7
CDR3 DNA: TGCAGCGTTGAAGATGGGAGTACCTACGAGCAGTACTTC
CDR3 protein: CSVEDGSTYEQYF

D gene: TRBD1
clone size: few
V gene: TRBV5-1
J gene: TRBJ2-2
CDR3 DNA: TGCGCCAGCAGCTCTACAAAATTTAATGACAGGGGGCTCCGTACCGGGGAGCTGTTTTTT
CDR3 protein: CASSSTKFNDRGLRTGELFF